The sequence of this T cell receptor beta chain was determined in a study of OX40 agonist ivuxolimab in advanced cancers. Whole-study context: Patient treatment consisted of intravenous ivuxolimab administration every 2 weeks at 0.01 to 10 mg/kg. Aged roughly 23 to 79 with a mean of 60 years, they were approximately 79% male.

Patients with autoimmune history or systemic immunosuppression were excluded. Turning to this clone: The antigen is not known.

Study-wide results and caveats: Clonal expansion among partial responders at 0.1-3.0 mg/kg ranked near the lowest.

Method: immunoSEQ multiplex PCR; TCRdb's copy keeps in-frame clones and lacks some. Of 65,000 to 70,000 clones listed, around 89% were seen once; the top ten hold 8% to 11%. Germline CDR1 reads SGHRS; CDR2 reads YFSETQ. The CDR3 is 13 residues long. Between the trimmed V and J ends, which lost 3 bases and 3 bases, there was a span of 10 bases. The chain links TRBV5-1 to TRBJ2-7; the D gene is possibly TRBD1 (5 bases). This sequence originates from an adult with an advanced solid tumor such as melanoma, head and neck, liver or kidney cancer. This specimen was CD4+ or CD8+ T cells sorted from blood, taken in a trial of the OX40 agonist ivuxolimab. The CDR3 DNA sequence: TGCGCCAGCAGCTCGCAGGGCAACTACGAGCAGTACTTC. This encodes CASSSQGNYEQYF.